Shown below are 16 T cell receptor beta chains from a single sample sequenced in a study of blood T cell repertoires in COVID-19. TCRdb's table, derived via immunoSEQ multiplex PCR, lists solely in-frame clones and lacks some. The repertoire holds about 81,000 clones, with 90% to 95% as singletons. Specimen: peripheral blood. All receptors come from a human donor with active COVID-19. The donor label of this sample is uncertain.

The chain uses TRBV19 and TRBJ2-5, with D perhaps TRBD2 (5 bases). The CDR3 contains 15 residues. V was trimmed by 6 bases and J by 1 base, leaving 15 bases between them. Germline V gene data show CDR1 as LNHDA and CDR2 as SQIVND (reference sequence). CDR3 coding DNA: TGTGCCAGTAGAAGGGCCCCGGGGTCCCAAGAGACCCAGTACTTC. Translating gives CASRRAPGSQETQYF.

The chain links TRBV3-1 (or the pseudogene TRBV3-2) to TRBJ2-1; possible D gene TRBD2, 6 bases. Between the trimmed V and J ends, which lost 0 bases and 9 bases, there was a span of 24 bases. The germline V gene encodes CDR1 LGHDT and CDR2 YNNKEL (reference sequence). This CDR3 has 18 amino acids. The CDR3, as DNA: TGTGCCAGCAGCCAAGATCTTAAAGCCAATCGGGGGTACGGTGAGCAGTTCTTC. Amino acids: CASSQDLKANRGYGEQFF.

The CDR3 protein is CASSIYTGSYGYTF. DNA of the CDR3: TGTGCCAGTAGTATATATACAGGGAGCTATGGCTACACCTTC. The V gene is TRBV19, the J gene TRBJ1-2, with D tentatively TRBD1 (6 bases). The CDR3 sequence is 14 residues long. The germline CDR1 and CDR2 sequences are LNHDA and SQIVND (reference sequence). V was trimmed by 2 bases and J by 4 bases, leaving 11 bases between them.

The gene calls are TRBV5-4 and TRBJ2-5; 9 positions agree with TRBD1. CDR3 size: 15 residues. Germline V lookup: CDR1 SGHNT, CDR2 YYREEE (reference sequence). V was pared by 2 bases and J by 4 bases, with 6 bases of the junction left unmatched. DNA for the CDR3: TGTGCCAGCAGCTTTGGGACAGGGCAGGGAGAGACCCAGTACTTC. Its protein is CASSFGTGQGETQYF. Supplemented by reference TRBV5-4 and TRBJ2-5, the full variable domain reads ETGVTQSPTHLIKTRGQQVTLRCSSQSGHNTVSWYQQALGQGPQFIFQYYREEENGRGNFPPRFSGLQFPNYSSELNVNALELDDSALYLCASSFGTGQGETQYFGPGTRLLVL.

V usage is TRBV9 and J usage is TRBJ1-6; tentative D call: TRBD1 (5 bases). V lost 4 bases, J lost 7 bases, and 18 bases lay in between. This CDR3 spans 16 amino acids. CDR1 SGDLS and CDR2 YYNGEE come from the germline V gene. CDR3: CASSTDSPSQNSPLHF. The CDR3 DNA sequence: TGTGCCAGCAGCACAGACAGTCCCAGCCAAAATTCACCCCTCCACTTT.

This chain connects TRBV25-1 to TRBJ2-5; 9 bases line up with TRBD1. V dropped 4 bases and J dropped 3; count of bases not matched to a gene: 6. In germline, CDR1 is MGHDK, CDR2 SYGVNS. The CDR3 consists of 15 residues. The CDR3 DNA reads TGTGCCAGCAGTGTCGGGGGGACAGGGAAAGAGACCCAGTACTTC. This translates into CASSVGGTGKETQYF.

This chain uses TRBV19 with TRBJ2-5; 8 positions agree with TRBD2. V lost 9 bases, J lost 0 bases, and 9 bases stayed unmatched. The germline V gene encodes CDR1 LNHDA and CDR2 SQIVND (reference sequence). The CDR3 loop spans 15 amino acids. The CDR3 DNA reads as TGTGCCAGCGATCGTGGCGGGGGGTACCAAGAGACCCAGTACTTC. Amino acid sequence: CASDRGGGYQETQYF.

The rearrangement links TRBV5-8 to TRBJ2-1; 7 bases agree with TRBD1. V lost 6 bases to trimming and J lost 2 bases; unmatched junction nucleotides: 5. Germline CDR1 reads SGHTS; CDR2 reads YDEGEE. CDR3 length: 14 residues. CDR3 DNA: TGTGCCAGCAAGATCGACAGGGCCTACAATGAGCAGTTCTTC. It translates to CASKIDRAYNEQFF.

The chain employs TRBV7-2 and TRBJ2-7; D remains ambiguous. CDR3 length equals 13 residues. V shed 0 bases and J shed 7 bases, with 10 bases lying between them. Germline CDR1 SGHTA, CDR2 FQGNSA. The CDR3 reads CASSLAQYKEQYF. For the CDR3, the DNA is TGTGCCAGCAGCTTAGCGCAGTACAAGGAGCAGTACTTC.

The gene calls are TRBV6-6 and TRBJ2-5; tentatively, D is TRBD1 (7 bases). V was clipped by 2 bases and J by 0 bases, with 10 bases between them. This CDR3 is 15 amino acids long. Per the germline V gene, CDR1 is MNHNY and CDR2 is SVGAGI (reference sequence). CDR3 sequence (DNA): TGTGCCAGCAGTTACCGCAGGGGGGACCAAGAGACCCAGTACTTC. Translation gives CASSYRRGDQETQYF.

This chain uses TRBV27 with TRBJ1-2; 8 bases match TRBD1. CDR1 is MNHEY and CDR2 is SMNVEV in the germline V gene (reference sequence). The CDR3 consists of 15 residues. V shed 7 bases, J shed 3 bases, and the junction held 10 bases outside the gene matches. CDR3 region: CASTSRTGRDYGYTF. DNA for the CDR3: TGTGCCAGCACTTCAAGGACAGGGAGGGACTATGGCTACACCTTC.

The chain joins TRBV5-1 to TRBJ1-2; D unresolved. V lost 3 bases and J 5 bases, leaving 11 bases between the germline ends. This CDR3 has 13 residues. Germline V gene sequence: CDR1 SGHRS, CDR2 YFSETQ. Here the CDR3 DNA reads TGCGCCAGCAGCTCGACGGAGAATTATGGCTACACCTTC. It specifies CASSSTENYGYTF.

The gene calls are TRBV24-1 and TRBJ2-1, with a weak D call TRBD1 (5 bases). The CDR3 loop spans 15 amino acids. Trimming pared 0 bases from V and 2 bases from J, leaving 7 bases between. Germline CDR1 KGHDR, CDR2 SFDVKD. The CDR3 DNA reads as TGTGCCACCAGTGATTTGGGGGCAACCTACAATGAGCAGTTCTTC. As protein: CATSDLGATYNEQFF.

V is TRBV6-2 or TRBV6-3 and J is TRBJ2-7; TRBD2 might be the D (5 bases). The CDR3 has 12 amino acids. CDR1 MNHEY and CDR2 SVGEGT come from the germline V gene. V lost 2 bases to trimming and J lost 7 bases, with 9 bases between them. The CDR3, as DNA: TGTGCCAGCAGTTACACTAGTTGGGAGCAGTACTTC. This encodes CASSYTSWEQYF.

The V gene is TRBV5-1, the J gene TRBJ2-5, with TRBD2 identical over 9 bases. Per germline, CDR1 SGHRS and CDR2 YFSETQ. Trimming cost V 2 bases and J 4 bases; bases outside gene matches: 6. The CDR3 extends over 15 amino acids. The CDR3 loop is CASSFGGGAIETQYF. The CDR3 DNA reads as TGCGCCAGCAGCTTTGGCGGGGGGGCGATAGAGACCCAGTACTTC.

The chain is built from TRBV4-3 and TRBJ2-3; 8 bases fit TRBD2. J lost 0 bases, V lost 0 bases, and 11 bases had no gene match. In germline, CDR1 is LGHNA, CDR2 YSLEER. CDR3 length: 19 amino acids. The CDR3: CASSQDLVRASGSTDTQYF. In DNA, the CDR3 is TGCGCCAGCAGCCAAGATTTGGTGAGGGCTAGCGGGAGCACAGATACGCAGTATTTT.